The clone carrying this TCR beta chain came up once. Method: immunoSEQ multiplex PCR; TCRdb's copy keeps in-frame clones and lacks some. The sample holds about 330,000 clones, about 92% seen once. These data belong to a study of blood T cell repertoires in COVID-19. At the level of the study: Samples representing acute and convalescent COVID-19 were sourced from the United States, Italy and Spain.

This CDR3 has 15 amino acids. Looked up from germline, CDR1 is MGHRA and CDR2 is YSYEKL. V was shortened by 0 bases and J by 2 bases, with 8 bases between the two germline ends. The receptor was isolated from a young woman who had recovered from COVID-19. The chain is built from TRBV4-1 and TRBJ1-3; the D is unclear. Sequenced: PBMCs or T cells enriched from blood (not recorded which). The CDR3 loop reads CASSQESVPGNTIYF. CDR3 sequence (DNA): TGCGCCAGCAGCCAAGAATCCGTCCCTGGAAACACCATATATTTT.